These 3 T cell receptor beta chains were all obtained from the same sample, sequenced in a study of breast tumors, draining lymph nodes, adjacent tissues. TCRdb used MiXCR to reprocess the multiplex PCR reads, holding one entry per CDR3 protein. The sample contains 270,000 or so distinct CDR3 sequences, roughly 31% of which appear only once. The lymph nodes were axillary draining lymph nodes from breast cancer patients. Source material: axillary lymph node tissue. The source of these receptors is a female donor with breast cancer. Some clones in this sample may be carry-over from other donors' samples.

This clonotype was observed at least ten times. The J gene is TRBJ2-7, the V gene TRBV5-6; possibly TRBD1 for D (6 bases). Germline values: CDR1 SGHDT, CDR2 YYEEEE. The V gene lost 3 bases and the J gene lost 4 bases, with 14 bases spanning the gap. This CDR3 region has 14 residues. CDR3 bases: TGTGCCAGCAGCTGGGACATGGGAAAATACGAGCAGTACTTC. Its protein is CASSWDMGKYEQYF.

At least ten counts were recorded for this clonotype. J is TRBJ2-5 and V is TRBV7-2, with 10 bases fitting TRBD2. Per germline, CDR1 SGHTA and CDR2 FQGNSA. With V trimmed by 1 base and J by 3 bases, 2 bases remained unmatched. The CDR3 extends over 15 amino acids. The CDR3 DNA reads TGTGCCAGCAGCTTAGGGAGCGGGAGGGAAGAGACCCAGTACTTC. Translating it yields CASSLGSGREETQYF. The full variable domain, with the rest looked up from reference TRBV7-2 and TRBJ2-5, is GAGVSQSPSNKVTEKGKDVELRCDPISGHTALYWYRQSLGQGLEFLIYFQGNSAPDKSGLPSDRFSAERTGGSVSTLTIQRTQQEDSAVYLCASSLGSGREETQYFGPGTRLLVL.

This clonotype was counted many times. V gene TRBV2 combines with J gene TRBJ2-2; D possibly uses TRBD1 or TRBD2 (5 bases each). V was pared by 2 bases and J by 7 bases, with 14 bases between. Germline-derived CDR1 and CDR2 are SNHLY and FYNNEI. The CDR3 consists of 15 residues. The CDR3 region is CASSETWGTGGELFF. The CDR3, as DNA: TGTGCCAGCAGTGAAACGTGGGGGACCGGCGGGGAGCTGTTTTTT.